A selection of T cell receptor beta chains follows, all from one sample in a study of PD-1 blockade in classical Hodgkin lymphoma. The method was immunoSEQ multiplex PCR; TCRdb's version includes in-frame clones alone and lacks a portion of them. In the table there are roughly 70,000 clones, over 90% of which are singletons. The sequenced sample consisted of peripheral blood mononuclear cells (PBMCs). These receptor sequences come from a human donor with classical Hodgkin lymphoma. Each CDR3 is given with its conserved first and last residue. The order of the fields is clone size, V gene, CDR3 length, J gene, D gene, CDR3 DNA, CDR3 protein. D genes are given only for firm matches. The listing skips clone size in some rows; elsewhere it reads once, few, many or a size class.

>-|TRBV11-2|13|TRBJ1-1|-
TGTGCCAGCAGCTTAAGGCCGAACACTGAAGCTTTCTTT
CASSLRPNTEAFF
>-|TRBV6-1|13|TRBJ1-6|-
TGTGCCAGCAGTGAATCTCAGAATTCACCCCTCCACTTT
CASSESQNSPLHF
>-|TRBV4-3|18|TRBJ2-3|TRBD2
TGCGCCAGCAGCCCCCGTAGGACTAGCGGGGAGAGCACAGATACGCAGTATTTT
CASSPRRTSGESTDTQYF
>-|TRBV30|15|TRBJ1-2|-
TGTGCCTGGAGTGTACCCCCCACAGGGTTGGATGGCTACACCTTC
CAWSVPPTGLDGYTF
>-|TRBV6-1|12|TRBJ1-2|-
TGTGCCAGCAGTCATGGACGGTCGGGCTACACCTTC
CASSHGRSGYTF
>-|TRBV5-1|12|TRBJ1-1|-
TGCGCCAGCAGGATAGAATCAGCTGAAGCTTTCTTT
CASRIESAEAFF
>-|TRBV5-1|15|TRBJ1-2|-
TGCGCCAGCAGCTTGGCCGGGCAGCCGTGGGATGGCTACACCTTC
CASSLAGQPWDGYTF
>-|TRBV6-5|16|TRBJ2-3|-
TGTGCCAGCAGTTATACTAGCTGGGATCCGACAGATACGCAGTATTTT
CASSYTSWDPTDTQYF
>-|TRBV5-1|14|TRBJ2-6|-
TGCGCCAGCGTCACAGGGACTGGGGCCAACGTCCTGACTTTC
CASVTGTGANVLTF
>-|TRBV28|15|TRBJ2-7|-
TGTGCCACCAGCTATTTGGGTTTCCCTACCTACGAGCAGTACTTC
CATSYLGFPTYEQYF
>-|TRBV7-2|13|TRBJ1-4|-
TGTGCCAGCAGCCGCGGCGTTAATGAAAAACTGTTTTTT
CASSRGVNEKLFF
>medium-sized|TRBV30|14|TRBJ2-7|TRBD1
TGTGCCTGGAGTTCCGGGACAGGGGGCTACGAGCAGTACTTC
CAWSSGTGGYEQYF
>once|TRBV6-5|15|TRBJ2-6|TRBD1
TGTGCCAGCACATACAGGGGACCTGGGGCCAACGTCCTGACTTTC
CASTYRGPGANVLTF
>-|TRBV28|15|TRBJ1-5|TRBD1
TGTGCCAGCAGTTTATTGGGCAGGGGGACTCAGCCCCAGCATTTT
CASSLLGRGTQPQHF
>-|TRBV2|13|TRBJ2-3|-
TGTGCCAGCAGCGCCACTAGAACAGATACGCAGTATTTT
CASSATRTDTQYF
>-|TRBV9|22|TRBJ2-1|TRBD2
TGTGCCAGCAGCGCCCCGAACCAGACTAGCGGGAGGATCAACGGAGGACTAAATGAGCAGTTCTTC
CASSAPNQTSGRINGGLNEQFF
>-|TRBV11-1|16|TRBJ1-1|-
TGTGCCAGCAGCCCCCGCTTCTTGCGCGGTTTCACTGAAGCTTTCTTT
CASSPRFLRGFTEAFF
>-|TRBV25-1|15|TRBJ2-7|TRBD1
TGTGCCAGCAGTCCTAGCCGACAGGGCTCCTACGAGCAGTACTTC
CASSPSRQGSYEQYF
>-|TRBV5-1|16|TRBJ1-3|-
TGCGCCAGCACCCAAAGAAAGGGTACGGCTGGAAACACCATATATTTT
CASTQRKGTAGNTIYF
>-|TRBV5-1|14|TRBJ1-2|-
TGCGCCAGCAGCTTTGGGGATGGGCCCTATGGCTACACCTTC
CASSFGDGPYGYTF
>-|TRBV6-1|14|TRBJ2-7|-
TGTGCCAGCAGTGAAATCCCGGTATATCGCGAGCAGTACTTC
CASSEIPVYREQYF
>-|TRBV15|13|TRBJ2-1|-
TGTGCCACCAGCTTACAGAGATACAATGAGCAGTTCTTC
CATSLQRYNEQFF
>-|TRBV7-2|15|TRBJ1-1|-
TGTGCCAGCAGCTTAGGTTCTATGAGGAACACTGAAGCTTTCTTT
CASSLGSMRNTEAFF
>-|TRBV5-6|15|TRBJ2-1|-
TGTGCCAGCAGCTTCCCCGGCACGGCCTCAAATGAGCAGTTCTTC
CASSFPGTASNEQFF
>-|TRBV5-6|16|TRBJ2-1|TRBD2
TGTGCCAGCAGCTACCGACGCACTAGCGGAAACAATGAGCAGTTCTTC
CASSYRRTSGNNEQFF
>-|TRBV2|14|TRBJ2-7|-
TGTGCCAGCACCTTCGATTTGGGGGCTTACGAGCAGTACTTC
CASTFDLGAYEQYF
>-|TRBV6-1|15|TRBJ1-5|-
TGTGCCAGCAGTGAATACACCTATAGCAATCAGCCCCAGCATTTT
CASSEYTYSNQPQHF
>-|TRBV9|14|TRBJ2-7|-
TGTGCCAGCAGCGCCCGGACAGAAAATAACGAGCAGTACTTC
CASSARTENNEQYF
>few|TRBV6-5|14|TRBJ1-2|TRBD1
TGTGCCAGCAGTTACTCCACAGGGGGCGCGGGCTACACCTTC
CASSYSTGGAGYTF